This T cell receptor beta chain was found in a study of OX40 agonist ivuxolimab in advanced cancers. In the study overall: Having had anti-PD-1, anti-PD-L1 or anti-CTLA-4 therapy before was allowed, and roughly 38% had some.

Germline CDR1 reads MDHEN; CDR2 reads SYDVKM. V shed 3 bases and J 5 bases; nucleotides not matched to a gene: 8. There are 15 residues in the CDR3. Profiled with immunoSEQ multiplex PCR; TCRdb holds only in-frame clones, not every one. The profile shows about 20,000 clones, approximately 87% of them singletons. This sample comprised CD4+ or CD8+ T cells sorted from blood, obtained in a trial of the OX40 agonist ivuxolimab. This TCR derives from an adult with an advanced solid tumor such as melanoma, head and neck, liver or kidney cancer. The genes are TRBV28 and TRBJ1-2; 8 bases agree with TRBD1. CDR3 residues: CASSFGQGELYGYTF. The CDR3 DNA reads as TGTGCCAGCAGTTTCGGACAGGGCGAATTATATGGCTACACCTTC.